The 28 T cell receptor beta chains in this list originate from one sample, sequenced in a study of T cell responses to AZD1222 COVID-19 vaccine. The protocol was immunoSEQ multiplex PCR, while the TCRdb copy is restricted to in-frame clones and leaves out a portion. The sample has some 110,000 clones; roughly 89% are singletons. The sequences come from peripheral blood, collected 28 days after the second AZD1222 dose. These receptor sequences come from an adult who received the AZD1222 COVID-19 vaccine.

Here the CDR3 reads CSVNLAGVGDTQYF. CDR3 sequence (DNA): TGCAGCGTCAACCTAGCGGGAGTTGGAGATACGCAGTATTTT. The V and J genes are TRBV29-1 and TRBJ2-3, with TRBD2 matching 10 bases. From germline, CDR1 is SQVTM and CDR2 ANQGSEA. With 6 bases clipped from V and 5 bases from J, the junction kept 8 bases outside the gene matches. The length of the CDR3 is 14 residues.

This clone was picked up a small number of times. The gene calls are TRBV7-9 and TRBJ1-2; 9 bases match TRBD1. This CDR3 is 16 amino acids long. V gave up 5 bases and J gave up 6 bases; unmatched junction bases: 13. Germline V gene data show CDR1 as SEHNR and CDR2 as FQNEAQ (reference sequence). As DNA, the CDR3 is TGTGCCAGCAGCCGATACCTGGGAACAGGGGGCGATGGCTACACCTTC. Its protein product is CASSRYLGTGGDGYTF.

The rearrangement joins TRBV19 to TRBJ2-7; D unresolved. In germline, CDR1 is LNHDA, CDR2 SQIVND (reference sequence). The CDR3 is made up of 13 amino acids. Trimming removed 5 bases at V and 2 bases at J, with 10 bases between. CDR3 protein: CASSSSRPYEQYF. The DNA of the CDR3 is TGTGCCAGTAGTTCTTCCAGACCCTACGAGCAGTACTTC.

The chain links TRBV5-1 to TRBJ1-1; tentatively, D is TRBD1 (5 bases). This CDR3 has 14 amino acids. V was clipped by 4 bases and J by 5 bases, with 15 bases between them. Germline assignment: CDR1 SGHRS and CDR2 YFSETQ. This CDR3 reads CASSSRAVGTEAFF. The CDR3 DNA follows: TGCGCCAGCAGCAGCAGGGCGGTAGGGACTGAAGCTTTCTTT. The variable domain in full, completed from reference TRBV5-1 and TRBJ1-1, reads KAGVTQTPRYLIKTRGQQVTLSCSPISGHRSVSWYQQTPGQGLQFLFEYFSETQRNKGNFPGRFSGRQFSNSRSEMNVSTLELGDSALYLCASSSRAVGTEAFFGQGTRLTVV.

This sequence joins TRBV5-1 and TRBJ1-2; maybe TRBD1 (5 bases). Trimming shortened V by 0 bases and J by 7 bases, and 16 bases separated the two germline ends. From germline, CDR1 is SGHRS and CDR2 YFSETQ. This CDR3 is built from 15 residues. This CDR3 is CASSLAQGGVSGYTF. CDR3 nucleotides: TGCGCCAGCAGCTTGGCGCAGGGAGGGGTCTCTGGCTACACCTTC.

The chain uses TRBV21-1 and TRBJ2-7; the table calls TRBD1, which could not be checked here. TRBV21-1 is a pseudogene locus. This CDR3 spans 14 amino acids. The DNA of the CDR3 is TGTGCCAGTCCGGACACGTACTCGTCCTACGAGCAGTACTTC. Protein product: CASPDTYSSYEQYF.

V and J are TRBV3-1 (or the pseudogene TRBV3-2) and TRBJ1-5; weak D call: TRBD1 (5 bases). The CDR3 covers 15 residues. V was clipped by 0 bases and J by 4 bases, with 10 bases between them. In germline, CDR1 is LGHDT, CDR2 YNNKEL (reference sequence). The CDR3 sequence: CASSQELSGNQPQHF. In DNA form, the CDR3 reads TGTGCCAGCAGCCAAGAGCTTTCAGGGAATCAGCCCCAGCATTTT.

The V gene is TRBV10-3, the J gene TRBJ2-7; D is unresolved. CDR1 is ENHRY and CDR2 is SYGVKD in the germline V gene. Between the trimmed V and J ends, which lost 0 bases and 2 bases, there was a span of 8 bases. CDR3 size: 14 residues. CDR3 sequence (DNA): TGTGCCATCAGTGAGTCCTCTGATACCTACGAGCAGTACTTC. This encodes CAISESSDTYEQYF.

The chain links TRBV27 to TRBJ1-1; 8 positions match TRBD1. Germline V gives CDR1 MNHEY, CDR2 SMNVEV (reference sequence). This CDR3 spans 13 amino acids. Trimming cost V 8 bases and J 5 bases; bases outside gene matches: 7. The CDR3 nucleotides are TGTGCCAGCCGACAGGGGCTTTCGACTGAAGCTTTCTTT. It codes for CASRQGLSTEAFF.

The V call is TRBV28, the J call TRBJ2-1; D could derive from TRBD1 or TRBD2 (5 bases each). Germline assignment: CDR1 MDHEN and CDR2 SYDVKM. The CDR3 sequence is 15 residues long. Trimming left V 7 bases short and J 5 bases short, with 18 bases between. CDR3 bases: TGTGCCAGCACCTGGAAGTGGGGGAGAAACAATGAGCAGTTCTTC. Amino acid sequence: CASTWKWGRNNEQFF. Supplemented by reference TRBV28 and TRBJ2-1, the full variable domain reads DVKVTQSSRYLVKRTGEKVFLECVQDMDHENMFWYRQDPGLGLRLIYFSYDVKMKEKGDIPEGYSVSREKKERFSLILESASTNQTSMYLCASTWKWGRNNEQFFGPGTRLTVL.

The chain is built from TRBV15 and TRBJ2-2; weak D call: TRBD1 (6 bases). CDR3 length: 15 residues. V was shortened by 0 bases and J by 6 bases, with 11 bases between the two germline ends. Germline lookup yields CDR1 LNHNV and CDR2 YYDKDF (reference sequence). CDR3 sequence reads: CATSRDLRGSGELFF. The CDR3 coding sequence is TGTGCCACCAGCAGAGATTTAAGGGGGTCCGGGGAGCTGTTTTTT.

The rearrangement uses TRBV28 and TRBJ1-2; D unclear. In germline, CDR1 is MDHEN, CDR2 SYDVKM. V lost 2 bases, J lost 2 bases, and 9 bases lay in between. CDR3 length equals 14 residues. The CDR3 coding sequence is TGTGCCAGCAGTTTAGGGTTACTCAACTATGGCTACACCTTC. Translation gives CASSLGLLNYGYTF.

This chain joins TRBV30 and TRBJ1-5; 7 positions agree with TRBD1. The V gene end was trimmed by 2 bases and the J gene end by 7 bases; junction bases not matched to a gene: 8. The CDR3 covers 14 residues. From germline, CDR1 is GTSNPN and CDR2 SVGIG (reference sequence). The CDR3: CAWSPPQGPQPQHF. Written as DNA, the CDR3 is TGTGCCTGGAGTCCTCCACAGGGGCCGCAGCCCCAGCATTTT. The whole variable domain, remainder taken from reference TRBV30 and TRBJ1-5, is SQTIHQWPATLVQPVGSPLSLECTVEGTSNPNLYWYRQAAGRGLQLLFYSVGIGQISSEVPQNLSASRPQDRQFILSSKKLLLSDSGFYLCAWSPPQGPQPQHFGDGTRLSIL.

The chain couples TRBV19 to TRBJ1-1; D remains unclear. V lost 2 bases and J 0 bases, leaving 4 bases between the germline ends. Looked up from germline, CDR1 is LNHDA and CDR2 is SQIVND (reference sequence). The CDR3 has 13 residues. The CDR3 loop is CASSIQMNTEAFF. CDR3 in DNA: TGTGCCAGTAGTATACAGATGAACACTGAAGCTTTCTTT. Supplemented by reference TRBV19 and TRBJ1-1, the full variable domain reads DGGITQSPKYLFRKEGQNVTLSCEQNLNHDAMYWYRQDPGQGLRLIYYSQIVNDFQKGDIAEGYSVSREKKESFPLTVTSAQKNPTAFYLCASSIQMNTEAFFGQGTRLTVV.

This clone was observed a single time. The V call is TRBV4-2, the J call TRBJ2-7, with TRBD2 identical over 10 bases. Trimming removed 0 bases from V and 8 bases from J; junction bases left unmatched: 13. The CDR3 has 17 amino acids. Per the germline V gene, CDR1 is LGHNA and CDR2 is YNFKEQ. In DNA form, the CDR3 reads TGTGCCAGCAGCCAAGATTTTACTAGCGGGAACGGGCGGAAGCAGTACTTC. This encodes CASSQDFTSGNGRKQYF.

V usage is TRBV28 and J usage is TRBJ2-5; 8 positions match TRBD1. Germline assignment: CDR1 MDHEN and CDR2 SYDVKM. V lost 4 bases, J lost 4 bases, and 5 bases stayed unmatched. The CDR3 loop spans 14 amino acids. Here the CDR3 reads CASSSTGGRETQYF. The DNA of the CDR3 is TGTGCCAGCAGTTCTACAGGGGGAAGAGAGACCCAGTACTTC.

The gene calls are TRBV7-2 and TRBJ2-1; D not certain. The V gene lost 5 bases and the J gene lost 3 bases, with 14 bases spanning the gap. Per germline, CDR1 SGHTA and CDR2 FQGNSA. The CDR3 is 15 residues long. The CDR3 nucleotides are TGTGCCAGCAGCGCACCTGGCTCCTTCTACAATGAGCAGTTCTTC. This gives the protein CASSAPGSFYNEQFF.

Here the CDR3 DNA reads TGCGCCAGCAGCCAAGTAGCGTACTCCTATAATTCACCCCTCCACTTT. This sequence encodes CASSQVAYSYNSPLHF. The rearrangement joins TRBV4-1 to TRBJ1-6; D not certain. The CDR3 runs to 16 residues. Trimming left V 1 base short and J 0 bases short, with 7 bases between. Germline CDR1 reads MGHRA; CDR2 reads YSYEKL.

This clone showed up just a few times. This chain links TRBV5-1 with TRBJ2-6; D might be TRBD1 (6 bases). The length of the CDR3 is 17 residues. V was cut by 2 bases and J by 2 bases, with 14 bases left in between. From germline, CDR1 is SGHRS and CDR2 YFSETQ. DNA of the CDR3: TGCGCCAGCAGCTTCACTACCGGGACAACTGGGGCCAACGTCCTGACTTTC. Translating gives CASSFTTGTTGANVLTF.

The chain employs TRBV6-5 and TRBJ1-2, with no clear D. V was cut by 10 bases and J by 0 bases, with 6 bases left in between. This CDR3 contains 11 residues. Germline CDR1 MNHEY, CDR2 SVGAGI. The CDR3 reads CATIANYGYTF. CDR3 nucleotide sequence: TGTGCCACCATAGCTAACTATGGCTACACCTTC.

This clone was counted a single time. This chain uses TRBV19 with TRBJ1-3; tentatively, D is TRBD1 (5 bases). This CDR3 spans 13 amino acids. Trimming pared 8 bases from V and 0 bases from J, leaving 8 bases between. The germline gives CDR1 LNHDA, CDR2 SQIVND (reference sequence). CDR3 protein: CASSTASGNTIYF. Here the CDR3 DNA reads TGTGCCAGTTCGACAGCCTCTGGAAACACCATATATTTT.

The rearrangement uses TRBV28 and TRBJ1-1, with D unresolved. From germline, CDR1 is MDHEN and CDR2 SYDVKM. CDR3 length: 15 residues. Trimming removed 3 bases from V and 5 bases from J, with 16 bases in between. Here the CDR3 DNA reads TGTGCCAGCAGTTTTGAATTAGGGCTGGGGACTGAAGCTTTCTTT. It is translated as CASSFELGLGTEAFF. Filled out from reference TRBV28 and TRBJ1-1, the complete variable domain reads DVKVTQSSRYLVKRTGEKVFLECVQDMDHENMFWYRQDPGLGLRLIYFSYDVKMKEKGDIPEGYSVSREKKERFSLILESASTNQTSMYLCASSFELGLGTEAFFGQGTRLTVV.

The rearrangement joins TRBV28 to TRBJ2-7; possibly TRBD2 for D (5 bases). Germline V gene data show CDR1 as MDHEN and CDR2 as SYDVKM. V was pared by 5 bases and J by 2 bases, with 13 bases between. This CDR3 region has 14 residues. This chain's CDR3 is CASSRPGIAYEQYF. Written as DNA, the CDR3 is TGTGCCAGCAGTCGCCCGGGGATCGCCTACGAGCAGTACTTC.

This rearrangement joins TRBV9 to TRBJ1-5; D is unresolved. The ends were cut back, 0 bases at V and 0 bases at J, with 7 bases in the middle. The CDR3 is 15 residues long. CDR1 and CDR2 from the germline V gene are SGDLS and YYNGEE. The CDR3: CASSVGDYSNQPQHF. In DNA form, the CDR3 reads TGTGCCAGCAGCGTAGGGGATTATAGCAATCAGCCCCAGCATTTT.

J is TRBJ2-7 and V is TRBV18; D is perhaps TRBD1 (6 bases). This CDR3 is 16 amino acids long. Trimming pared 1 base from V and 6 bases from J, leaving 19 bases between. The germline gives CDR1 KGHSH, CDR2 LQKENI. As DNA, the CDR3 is TGTGCCAGCTCACCACGGCCGAAGGACAGTGGCTTCGAGCAGTACTTC. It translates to CASSPRPKDSGFEQYF.

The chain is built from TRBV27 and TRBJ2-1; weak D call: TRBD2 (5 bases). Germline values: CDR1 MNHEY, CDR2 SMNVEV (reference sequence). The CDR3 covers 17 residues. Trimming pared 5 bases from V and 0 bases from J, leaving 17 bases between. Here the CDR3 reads CASSPLERISSYNEQFF. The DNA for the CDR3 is TGTGCCAGCAGTCCCCTCGAGCGGATAAGCTCCTACAATGAGCAGTTCTTC.

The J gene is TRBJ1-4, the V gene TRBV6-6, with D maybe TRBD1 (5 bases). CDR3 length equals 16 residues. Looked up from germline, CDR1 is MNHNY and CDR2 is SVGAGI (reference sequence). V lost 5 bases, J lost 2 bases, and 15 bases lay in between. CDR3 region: CASSHQGSGTNEKLFF. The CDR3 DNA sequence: TGTGCCAGCAGTCACCAGGGTTCTGGGACTAATGAAAAACTGTTTTTT.

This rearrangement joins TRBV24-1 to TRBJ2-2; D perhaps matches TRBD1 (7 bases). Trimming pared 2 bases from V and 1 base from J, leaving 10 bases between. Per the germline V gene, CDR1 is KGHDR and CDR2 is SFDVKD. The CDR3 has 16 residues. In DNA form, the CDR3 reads TGTGCCACCAGTGATTCGCGGGACAGGAACACCGGGGAGCTGTTTTTT. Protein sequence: CATSDSRDRNTGELFF.